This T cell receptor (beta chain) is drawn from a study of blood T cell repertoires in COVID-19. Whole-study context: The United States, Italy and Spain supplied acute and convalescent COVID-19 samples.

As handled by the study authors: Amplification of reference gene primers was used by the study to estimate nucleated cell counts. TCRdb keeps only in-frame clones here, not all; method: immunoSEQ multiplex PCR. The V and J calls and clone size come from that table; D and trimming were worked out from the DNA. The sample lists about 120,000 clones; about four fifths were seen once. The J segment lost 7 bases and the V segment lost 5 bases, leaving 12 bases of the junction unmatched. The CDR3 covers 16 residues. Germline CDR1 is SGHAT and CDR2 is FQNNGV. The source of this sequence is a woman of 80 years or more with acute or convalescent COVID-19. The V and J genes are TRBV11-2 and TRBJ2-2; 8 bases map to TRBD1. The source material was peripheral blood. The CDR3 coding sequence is TGTGCCAGCAGCCCGAACCCCTTTGGACAGGGCGGGGAGCTGTTTTTT. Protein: CASSPNPFGQGGELFF.